These T cell receptor beta chains were read from a single sample in a study of shared clonotypes between healthy human individuals. Profiling relied on immunoSEQ multiplex PCR, and the TCRdb table lists in-frame clones only, not all of them. Among about 2.4 million clones, approximately 94% were seen once, and the ten largest hold about 0.39%. What was sequenced was naive CD4+ T cells from PBMCs. The receptor source for this set is a man between 18 and 35 years old in good health. Some clones in this sample may be carry-over from other donors' samples. Each CDR3 is given with its conserved first and last residue. Fields, in order: D gene, V gene, J gene, clone size, CDR3 DNA, CDR3 protein. D genes are given only for firm matches. The size entry is marked missing in some rows and otherwise reads once, few, many or a size class.

d_gene: TRBD1; v_gene: TRBV27; j_gene: TRBJ1-1; abundance: NA; CDR3nt: TGTGCCAGCAGTTTTGGCAGGGGGACAGTTAACACTGAAGCTTTCTTT; CDR3aa: CASSFGRGTVNTEAFF
d_gene: TRBD1; v_gene: TRBV7-7; j_gene: TRBJ2-7; abundance: NA; CDR3nt: TGTGCCAGCAGCTTGGGGACAGGGTTGACCTACGAGCAGTACTTC; CDR3aa: CASSLGTGLTYEQYF
d_gene: TRBD2; v_gene: TRBV7-2; j_gene: TRBJ2-3; abundance: NA; CDR3nt: TGTGCCAGCAGCTTAGGGGCTAGCGGGAGTGGTGTAGATACGCAGTATTTT; CDR3aa: CASSLGASGSGVDTQYF
d_gene: NA; v_gene: TRBV7-3; j_gene: TRBJ2-3; abundance: NA; CDR3nt: TGTGCCAGCAGCTGGACAGCCTTGGCGGCAGATACGCAGTATTTT; CDR3aa: CASSWTALAADTQYF
d_gene: TRBD1; v_gene: TRBV5-1; j_gene: TRBJ2-5; abundance: NA; CDR3nt: TGCGCCAGCAGCTTGCAGGACAGGGGGCCTCAGTACTTC; CDR3aa: CASSLQDRGPQYF
d_gene: NA; v_gene: TRBV28; j_gene: TRBJ1-4; abundance: NA; CDR3nt: TGTGCCACCTCGGGAGCAGTGAGAGCTAATGAAAAACTGTTTTTT; CDR3aa: CATSGAVRANEKLFF
d_gene: NA; v_gene: TRBV6-5; j_gene: TRBJ1-1; abundance: NA; CDR3nt: TGTGCCAGCAGTTACGACATAAGGGGTGGGAACACTGAAGCTTTCTTT; CDR3aa: CASSYDIRGGNTEAFF
d_gene: NA; v_gene: TRBV7-2; j_gene: TRBJ2-2; abundance: NA; CDR3nt: TGTGCCAGCAGTTACGGGCCGAGGGATCCCGGGGAGCTGTTTTTT; CDR3aa: CASSYGPRDPGELFF
d_gene: TRBD2; v_gene: TRBV6-4; j_gene: TRBJ2-3; abundance: once; CDR3nt: TGTGCCAGCAGCCCCGGGGGGGCTAGCACAGATACGCAGTATTTT; CDR3aa: CASSPGGASTDTQYF
d_gene: NA; v_gene: TRBV14; j_gene: TRBJ2-3; abundance: NA; CDR3nt: TGTGCCAGCAGCCAAGATTTCGGGAGCGTTTCAGATACGCAGTATTTT; CDR3aa: CASSQDFGSVSDTQYF
d_gene: NA; v_gene: TRBV5-1; j_gene: TRBJ2-7; abundance: NA; CDR3nt: TGCGCCAGCAGCTTAGGTAGGGATCCCTACGAGCAGTACTTC; CDR3aa: CASSLGRDPYEQYF
d_gene: TRBD2; v_gene: TRBV6-6; j_gene: TRBJ2-3; abundance: once; CDR3nt: TGTGCCACCCACCCCCCTAGCGGGAAGGGCACAGATACGCAGTATTTT; CDR3aa: CATHPPSGKGTDTQYF
d_gene: NA; v_gene: TRBV20-1; j_gene: TRBJ1-1; abundance: NA; CDR3nt: TGCAGTGCTAGAGTGGGCCCGGAAGCTTTCTTT; CDR3aa: CSARVGPEAFF
d_gene: NA; v_gene: TRBV28; j_gene: TRBJ1-5; abundance: NA; CDR3nt: TGTGCCAGCATCTCCAGCAATCAGCCCCAGCATTTT; CDR3aa: CASISSNQPQHF
d_gene: NA; v_gene: TRBV19; j_gene: TRBJ2-7; abundance: NA; CDR3nt: TGTGCCAGTAGTATGGACAGCTACGAGCAGTACTTC; CDR3aa: CASSMDSYEQYF
d_gene: NA; v_gene: TRBV27; j_gene: TRBJ2-1; abundance: NA; CDR3nt: TGTGCCAGCAGTTTAGTTCGGGGAAAAAATGAGCAGTTCTTC; CDR3aa: CASSLVRGKNEQFF
d_gene: NA; v_gene: TRBV28; j_gene: TRBJ1-5; abundance: NA; CDR3nt: TGTGCCAGCAGTTCGGGGGGGCCCCAGCATTTT; CDR3aa: CASSSGGPQHF
d_gene: NA; v_gene: TRBV7-2; j_gene: TRBJ2-6; abundance: NA; CDR3nt: TGTGCCAGCAGCTTAGTGTCCAGGGCATCTGGGGCCAACGTCCTGACTTTC; CDR3aa: CASSLVSRASGANVLTF
d_gene: NA; v_gene: TRBV15; j_gene: TRBJ1-4; abundance: NA; CDR3nt: TGTGCCACCAGCAGAGGGCAGGGAGGGGAAAAACTGTTTTTT; CDR3aa: CATSRGQGGEKLFF
d_gene: NA; v_gene: TRBV4-2; j_gene: TRBJ2-1; abundance: NA; CDR3nt: TGTGCCAGCAGCCAAGAACGTTTGGGGACCAGGGCCGCATGGGAGCAGTTCTTC; CDR3aa: CASSQERLGTRAAWEQFF
d_gene: NA; v_gene: TRBV7-9; j_gene: TRBJ2-2; abundance: NA; CDR3nt: TGTGCCAGCAGCCTGATAACCGGGGAGCTGTTTTTT; CDR3aa: CASSLITGELFF
d_gene: NA; v_gene: TRBV30; j_gene: TRBJ2-7; abundance: NA; CDR3nt: TGTGCCTGGAGTTTATCCCTGGGAGACTGGAGCTCCTACGAGCAGTACTTC; CDR3aa: CAWSLSLGDWSSYEQYF
d_gene: NA; v_gene: TRBV28; j_gene: TRBJ2-1; abundance: NA; CDR3nt: TGTGCCAGCAACGCGTTCACTGAGCAGTTCTTC; CDR3aa: CASNAFTEQFF
d_gene: NA; v_gene: TRBV4-2; j_gene: TRBJ1-3; abundance: NA; CDR3nt: TGTGCCAGCAGCCAAGACCCAACCTCTGGAAACACCATATATTTT; CDR3aa: CASSQDPTSGNTIYF
d_gene: NA; v_gene: TRBV7-9; j_gene: TRBJ1-4; abundance: few; CDR3nt: TGTGCCAGCAGCCCGAGGGACATCTGGGGGGGAGAAAAACTGTTTTTT; CDR3aa: CASSPRDIWGGEKLFF
d_gene: TRBD2; v_gene: TRBV7-2; j_gene: TRBJ2-3; abundance: NA; CDR3nt: TGTGCCAGCAGCTCGGCGGGGGGCACAGATACGCAGTATTTT; CDR3aa: CASSSAGGTDTQYF
d_gene: TRBD1; v_gene: TRBV6-5; j_gene: TRBJ1-3; abundance: NA; CDR3nt: TGTGCCAGCCGGACAGGTGGAGGAAACACCATATATTTT; CDR3aa: CASRTGGGNTIYF
d_gene: TRBD2; v_gene: TRBV5-6; j_gene: TRBJ2-2; abundance: NA; CDR3nt: TGTGCCAGCAGCTCGGGACTATCGAACACCGGGGAGCTGTTTTTT; CDR3aa: CASSSGLSNTGELFF
d_gene: NA; v_gene: TRBV27; j_gene: TRBJ2-5; abundance: NA; CDR3nt: TGTGCCAGCAGTTTATTCGACCCGCTATTAACCCAGACCCAGTACTTC; CDR3aa: CASSLFDPLLTQTQYF
d_gene: NA; v_gene: TRBV28; j_gene: TRBJ1-2; abundance: NA; CDR3nt: TGTGCCAGCAGTTTAGAGCAGAGGACGTCCTATGGCTACACCTTC; CDR3aa: CASSLEQRTSYGYTF
d_gene: NA; v_gene: TRBV19; j_gene: TRBJ1-5; abundance: NA; CDR3nt: TGTGCCAGTAGAGGGACTTGGAATCAGCCCCAGCATTTT; CDR3aa: CASRGTWNQPQHF
d_gene: TRBD2; v_gene: TRBV11-1; j_gene: TRBJ2-7; abundance: NA; CDR3nt: TGTGCCAGCAGTTACGGGACTAGCGGCTTCTCCTACGAGCAGTACTTC; CDR3aa: CASSYGTSGFSYEQYF
d_gene: NA; v_gene: TRBV6-6; j_gene: TRBJ1-1; abundance: NA; CDR3nt: TGTGCCAGCAATTGGGGGGACACTGAAGCTTTCTTT; CDR3aa: CASNWGDTEAFF
d_gene: NA; v_gene: TRBV9; j_gene: TRBJ1-4; abundance: few; CDR3nt: TGTGCCAGCAGCGTCCGCCCGGGTGAAAAACTGTTTTTT; CDR3aa: CASSVRPGEKLFF
d_gene: NA; v_gene: TRBV18; j_gene: TRBJ2-7; abundance: NA; CDR3nt: TGTGCCAGCTCACCGACTCCGGGGGACTACGAGCAGTACTTC; CDR3aa: CASSPTPGDYEQYF
d_gene: TRBD1; v_gene: TRBV7-8; j_gene: TRBJ1-5; abundance: NA; CDR3nt: TGTGCCAGCAGCCCCGGGACAGGTCTCCCGGGCAATCAGCCCCAGCATTTT; CDR3aa: CASSPGTGLPGNQPQHF
d_gene: TRBD2; v_gene: TRBV7-3; j_gene: TRBJ2-7; abundance: NA; CDR3nt: TGTGCCAGCAGCTCCGGACTAGCGGGAGAACACGAGCAGTACTTC; CDR3aa: CASSSGLAGEHEQYF
d_gene: NA; v_gene: TRBV5-5; j_gene: TRBJ1-2; abundance: once; CDR3nt: TGTGCCAGCAGCTATGGGGTTTATGGCTACACCTTC; CDR3aa: CASSYGVYGYTF
d_gene: NA; v_gene: TRBV2; j_gene: TRBJ2-3; abundance: NA; CDR3nt: TGTGCCAGCAGTATTGAAGGTACAGATACGCAGTATTTT; CDR3aa: CASSIEGTDTQYF
d_gene: NA; v_gene: TRBV5-1; j_gene: TRBJ1-1; abundance: NA; CDR3nt: TGCGCCAGCAGCCCAGCCCTGAACACTGAAGCTTTCTTT; CDR3aa: CASSPALNTEAFF
d_gene: NA; v_gene: TRBV25-1; j_gene: TRBJ1-4; abundance: once; CDR3nt: TGTGCCAGCAGTCTACAGGGCCCCGCTAATGAAAAACTGTTTTTT; CDR3aa: CASSLQGPANEKLFF